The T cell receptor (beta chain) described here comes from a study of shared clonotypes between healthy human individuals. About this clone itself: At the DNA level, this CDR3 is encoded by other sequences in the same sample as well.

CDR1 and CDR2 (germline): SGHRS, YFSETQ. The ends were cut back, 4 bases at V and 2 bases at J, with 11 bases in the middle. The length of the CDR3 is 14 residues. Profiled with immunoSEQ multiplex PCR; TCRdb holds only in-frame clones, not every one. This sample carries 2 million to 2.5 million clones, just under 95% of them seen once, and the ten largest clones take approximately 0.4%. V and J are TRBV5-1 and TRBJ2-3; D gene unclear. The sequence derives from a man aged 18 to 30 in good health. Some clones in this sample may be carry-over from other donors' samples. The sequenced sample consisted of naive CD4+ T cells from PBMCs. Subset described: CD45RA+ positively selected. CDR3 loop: CASSPGRVTDTQYF. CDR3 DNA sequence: TGCGCCAGCAGCCCTGGCCGGGTCACAGATACGCAGTATTTT.